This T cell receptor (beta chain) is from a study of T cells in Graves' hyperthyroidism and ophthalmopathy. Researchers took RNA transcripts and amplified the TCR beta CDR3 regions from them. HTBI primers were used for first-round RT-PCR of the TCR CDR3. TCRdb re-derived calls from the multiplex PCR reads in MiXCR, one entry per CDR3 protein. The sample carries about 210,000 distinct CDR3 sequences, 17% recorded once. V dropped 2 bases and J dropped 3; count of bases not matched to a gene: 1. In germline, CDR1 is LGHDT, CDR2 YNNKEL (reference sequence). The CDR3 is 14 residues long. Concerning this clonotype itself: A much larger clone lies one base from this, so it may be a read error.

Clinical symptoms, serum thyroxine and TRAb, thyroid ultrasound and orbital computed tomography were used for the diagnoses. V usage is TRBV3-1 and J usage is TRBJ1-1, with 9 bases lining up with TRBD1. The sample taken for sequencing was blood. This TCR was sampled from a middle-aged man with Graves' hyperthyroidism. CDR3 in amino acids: CASSQRDRDTEAFF. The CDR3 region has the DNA TGTGCCAGCAGCCAAAGGGACAGGGACACTGAAGCTTTCTTT.